This T cell receptor (beta chain) was recovered during a study of vaccination and CD4 T cells after COVID-19. Whole-study findings and limits: Vaccine-specific clones in convalescent patients were spike mono-reactive in 304 of 307 cases.

Germline CDR1 MNHNS, CDR2 SASEGT. The CDR3 covers 12 residues. Trimming removed 5 bases at V and 6 bases at J, with 8 bases between. A word on this clonotype: Its antigen is not identified.

Cultured CD4+ T cell DNA was sequenced using the Oncomine TCR Beta short-read assay. TCRdb ran MiXCR on the PCR reads and lists one entry per CDR3 protein. The repertoire holds about 15,000 distinct CDR3 sequences, with 52% as singletons. The treatment was: approximately 9-day PBMC culture with coronavirus spike peptide pools or control peptides (ViraFEST assay). This TCR derives from a human donor who had recovered from COVID-19. The rearrangement links TRBV6-1 to TRBJ2-1; D might be TRBD2 (6 bases). The specimen sequenced was CD4+ T cells from blood, cultured in vitro. For the CDR3, the DNA is TGTGCCAGCAGTCTTAGCGGCAATGAGCAGTTCTTC. Protein: CASSLSGNEQFF.